The 26 T cell receptor beta chains listed next were all sequenced from one sample in a study of blood T cell repertoires in COVID-19. TCRdb's copy holds only in-frame clones and misses some; the assay was immunoSEQ multiplex PCR. The sample shows roughly 250,000 clones, approximately 85% of them seen only once. The specimen was peripheral blood. All receptors come from a human donor with COVID-19, enrolled during active disease. The donor label of this sample is uncertain.

The CDR3: CSAPPAIEQFF. CDR3 DNA sequence: TGCAGTGCCCCCCCAGCGATTGAGCAGTTCTTC. The chain couples TRBV20-1 to TRBJ2-1; no clear D. CDR3 length: 11 amino acids. Trimming pared 6 bases from V and 9 bases from J, leaving 12 bases between. Germline assignment: CDR1 DFQATT and CDR2 SNEGSKA (reference sequence).

This chain links TRBV2 with TRBJ2-1, with a tentative D call TRBD2 (6 bases). Germline CDR1 reads SNHLY; CDR2 reads FYNNEI. V lost 6 bases to trimming and J lost 12 bases, with 15 bases between them. The CDR3 extends over 12 amino acids. In DNA form, the CDR3 reads TGTGCCAGCAGCCCAAGACTAGTAGGGCAGTTCTTC. Its protein product is CASSPRLVGQFF.

The V gene is TRBV6-2 or TRBV6-3, the J gene TRBJ2-3; TRBD2 is a possible D gene (7 bases). V lost 6 bases and J 1 base, leaving 17 bases between the germline ends. This CDR3 is 16 amino acids long. Germline V lookup: CDR1 MNHEY, CDR2 SVGEGT. The CDR3 DNA sequence: TGTGCCAGCAGCAACCGGAGGGGGGGAGGCACAGATACGCAGTATTTT. Protein sequence: CASSNRRGGGTDTQYF.

The rearrangement links TRBV5-1 to TRBJ2-3; 8 bases are shared with TRBD2. Unmatched junction bases numbered 10, after V lost 2 bases and J lost 2 bases. Germline CDR1 SGHRS, CDR2 YFSETQ. The CDR3 totals 17 residues. Here the CDR3 DNA reads TGCGCCAGCAGCTTTGCACTAGCGGACCCTTTCACAGATACGCAGTATTTT. Protein: CASSFALADPFTDTQYF.

J is TRBJ2-1 and V is TRBV4-1; D uncertain. The V end was cut by 3 bases, the J end by 0 bases, with 12 bases between. Germline values: CDR1 MGHRA, CDR2 YSYEKL. This CDR3 is built from 16 residues. This chain's CDR3 is CASSHPRLPSYNEQFF. CDR3 coding DNA: TGCGCCAGCAGCCACCCCAGACTCCCCTCCTACAATGAGCAGTTCTTC.

This clone came up a few times. The chain employs TRBV3-1 (or the pseudogene TRBV3-2) and TRBJ1-4; the D gene is possibly TRBD1 (6 bases). V lost 3 bases, J lost 4 bases, and 15 bases lay in between. The CDR3 extends over 16 amino acids. The germline V gene encodes CDR1 LGHDT and CDR2 YNNKEL (reference sequence). CDR3 in DNA: TGTGCCAGCAGCCACCAGATGACAGGTTTTAATGAAAAACTGTTTTTT. Its protein is CASSHQMTGFNEKLFF.

The table lists this clone with a count of one. The rearrangement links TRBV2 to TRBJ1-4; D remains ambiguous. The germline V and J ends were trimmed by 3 bases and 7 bases, with 12 bases remaining between them. Per the germline V gene, CDR1 is SNHLY and CDR2 is FYNNEI. The CDR3 is 14 residues long. Written as DNA, the CDR3 is TGTGCCAGCAGTGACCTGGGAGCGGGTGAAAAACTGTTTTTT. This gives the protein CASSDLGAGEKLFF.

V usage is TRBV7-9 and J usage is TRBJ2-7, with D tentatively TRBD1 (6 bases). V lost 1 base to trimming and J lost 1 base, with 14 bases between them. The CDR3 sequence is 16 residues long. Germline-derived CDR1 and CDR2 are SEHNR and FQNEAQ (reference sequence). The CDR3 nucleotides read TGTGCCAGCAGCTTAGGGGCAGGTCAGGGGTCCTACGAGCAGTACTTC. It encodes CASSLGAGQGSYEQYF.

The genes are TRBV5-1 and TRBJ2-5; 13 nucleotides align to TRBD2. Per germline, CDR1 SGHRS and CDR2 YFSETQ. This CDR3 is built from 14 residues. J gave up 4 bases and V 4 bases, and 1 base lay outside the gene matches. CDR3 sequence: CASSRTSGRETQYF. The CDR3 DNA reads TGCGCCAGCAGCCGGACTAGCGGGAGAGAGACCCAGTACTTC.

J is TRBJ1-4 and V is TRBV2; D gene unclear. Deletions cut 4 bases from V and 2 bases from J, with 5 bases between. The CDR3 is 13 residues long. Germline V lookup: CDR1 SNHLY, CDR2 FYNNEI. The CDR3 reads CASSGQTNEKLFF. For the CDR3, the DNA is TGTGCCAGCAGTGGTCAGACTAATGAAAAACTGTTTTTT. The whole variable domain, filled in from reference TRBV2 and TRBJ1-4, reads EPEVTQTPSHQVTQMGQEVILRCVPISNHLYFYWYRQILGQKVEFLVSFYNNEISEKSEIFDDQFSVERPDGSNFTLKIRSTKLEDSAMYFCASSGQTNEKLFFGSGTQLSVL.

The V gene is TRBV5-1, the J gene TRBJ1-1, with TRBD1 matching over 9 bases. V lost 0 bases to trimming and J lost 7 bases; unmatched junction nucleotides: 4. Germline assignment: CDR1 SGHRS and CDR2 YFSETQ. CDR3 length: 14 residues. Here the CDR3 reads CASSLDRGQGEAFF. CDR3 in DNA: TGCGCCAGCAGCTTGGATCGGGGACAGGGTGAAGCTTTCTTT.

The chain combines TRBV3-1 (or the pseudogene TRBV3-2) with TRBJ2-5; possible D gene TRBD1, 5 bases. V shed 0 bases and J shed 4 bases, with 9 bases lying between them. This CDR3 contains 14 residues. The germline V gene has CDR1 LGHDT and CDR2 YNNKEL (reference sequence). DNA for the CDR3: TGTGCCAGCAGCCAAGACGGTCAGGGAGAGACCCAGTACTTC. This codes for CASSQDGQGETQYF.

This rearrangement joins TRBV10-3 to TRBJ2-2; possible D gene TRBD1, 6 bases. V was clipped by 2 bases and J by 2 bases, with 9 bases between them. The germline V gene has CDR1 ENHRY and CDR2 SYGVKD. This CDR3 has 15 amino acids. CDR3: CAISEGQINTGELFF. CDR3 sequence (DNA): TGTGCCATCAGTGAGGGACAGATAAACACCGGGGAGCTGTTTTTT.

This chain uses TRBV7-8 with TRBJ2-7, with D possibly matching TRBD1 (6 bases). The CDR3 consists of 15 residues. The V gene's germline CDR1 is SGHVS and CDR2 FQNEAQ. Trimming left V 5 bases short and J 3 bases short, with 17 bases between. The CDR3 loop is CASSPFTGHLYEQYF. Written as DNA, the CDR3 is TGTGCCAGCAGCCCCTTTACGGGACACCTCTACGAGCAGTACTTC.

As DNA, the CDR3 is TGTGCCACCAGCAGAGACTTGACTAGCAGCGAGCAGTACTTC. The encoded protein is CATSRDLTSSEQYF. The chain carries TRBV15 and TRBJ2-7; 7 bases fit TRBD2. With 0 bases clipped from V and 6 bases from J, the junction kept 5 bases outside the gene matches. In germline, CDR1 is LNHNV, CDR2 YYDKDF (reference sequence). The CDR3 length is 14 residues.

The V call is TRBV15, the J call TRBJ1-4; 9 positions match TRBD1. The CDR3 covers 17 residues. V shed 3 bases and J 10 bases; nucleotides not matched to a gene: 15. Germline CDR1 and CDR2: LNHNV and YYDKDF (reference sequence). The CDR3 region has the DNA TGTGCCACCAGCAGGGCCACCCTCGGGACAGGGTCGGGAAAACTGTTTTTT. Translating it yields CATSRATLGTGSGKLFF.

A single count supports this clone. The V and J genes are TRBV28 and TRBJ2-7; 8 positions agree with TRBD1. Germline V gene lookup returns CDR1 MDHEN and CDR2 SYDVKM. CDR3 length: 15 residues. The ends lost 5 bases at V and 3 bases at J; junction bases unmatched: 9. The CDR3 sequence: CASSPRTGLSYEQYF. The CDR3 DNA sequence: TGTGCCAGCAGTCCGCGGACAGGGCTAAGCTACGAGCAGTACTTC. The full variable domain, its missing parts supplied by reference TRBV28 and TRBJ2-7, is DVKVTQSSRYLVKRTGEKVFLECVQDMDHENMFWYRQDPGLGLRLIYFSYDVKMKEKGDIPEGYSVSREKKERFSLILESASTNQTSMYLCASSPRTGLSYEQYFGPGTRLTVT.

This clone was picked up a small number of times. This chain uses TRBV5-1 with TRBJ1-1; 8 bases are a match to TRBD1. The V gene end was trimmed by 0 bases and the J gene end by 0 bases; junction bases not matched to a gene: 4. The CDR3 consists of 16 residues. Germline V gene sequence: CDR1 SGHRS, CDR2 YFSETQ. The CDR3 nucleotides read TGCGCCAGCAGCTTGGGCGGCAGGGGGCTGAACACTGAAGCTTTCTTT. As protein: CASSLGGRGLNTEAFF.

The V gene is TRBV4-2, the J gene TRBJ2-7; 7 positions match TRBD1. This CDR3 has 15 residues. Germline V gene data show CDR1 as LGHNA and CDR2 as YNFKEQ. Trimming cost V 0 bases and J 2 bases; bases outside gene matches: 4. This CDR3 reads CASSQEGTEAYEQYF. The DNA for the CDR3 is TGTGCCAGCAGCCAAGAAGGGACAGAGGCCTACGAGCAGTACTTC.

This clone was detected a few times. J is TRBJ2-7 and V is TRBV9, with 8 bases fitting TRBD1. Germline assignment: CDR1 SGDLS and CDR2 YYNGEE. The CDR3 covers 15 residues. V was clipped by 3 bases and J by 2 bases; unmatched bases: 7. The CDR3 loop reads CASSDPGRGPYEQYF. The DNA of the CDR3 is TGTGCCAGCAGCGACCCCGGCAGGGGGCCCTACGAGCAGTACTTC.

The chain has TRBV3-1 (or the pseudogene TRBV3-2) and TRBJ2-3, with 9 bases lining up with TRBD1. The CDR3 consists of 15 residues. V lost 3 bases and J lost 4; bases outside the gene matches: 5. Germline CDR1 is LGHDT and CDR2 is YNNKEL (reference sequence). The CDR3 protein is CASSHGQGWADTQYF. CDR3 in DNA: TGTGCCAGCAGCCACGGACAGGGGTGGGCAGATACGCAGTATTTT.

This chain uses TRBV7-2 with TRBJ2-7; TRBD2 matches 8 bases. This CDR3 is built from 14 residues. V lost 5 bases and J lost 2; bases outside the gene matches: 5. CDR1 is SGHTA, CDR2 FQGNSA, per germline. The CDR3, as DNA: TGTGCCAGCAGCCCTGGACTAGCCCCCTACGAGCAGTACTTC. It specifies CASSPGLAPYEQYF.

This sequence joins TRBV18 and TRBJ1-4; D is ambiguous. The CDR3 spans 18 residues. Germline CDR1 reads KGHSH; CDR2 reads LQKENI. Between the trimmed V and J ends, which lost 4 bases and 0 bases, there was a span of 18 bases. CDR3 region: CASSRPDGPGATNEKLFF. The CDR3 coding sequence is TGTGCCAGCTCACGGCCGGACGGACCGGGAGCAACTAATGAAAAACTGTTTTTT.

The chain has TRBV20-1 and TRBJ2-7; 10 bases are a match to TRBD2. The CDR3 length is 18 residues. Germline CDR1 is DFQATT and CDR2 is SNEGSKA (reference sequence). The junction had 14 bases not matched to a gene; V was cut back by 3 bases and J by 0 bases. The CDR3 sequence: CSASVGLAGDSNSYEQYF. In DNA form, the CDR3 reads TGCAGTGCTAGTGTTGGGCTAGCGGGAGATTCCAACTCCTACGAGCAGTACTTC.

There are a few counts of this clone. The chain couples TRBV19 to TRBJ2-3, with D uncertain. The CDR3 totals 13 residues. Trimming took off 7 bases at V and 1 base at J, with 9 bases between the two ends. Germline lookup yields CDR1 LNHDA and CDR2 SQIVND (reference sequence). The DNA of the CDR3 is TGTGCCAGTAAGGAGTGGGGCACAGATACGCAGTATTTT. Amino acids: CASKEWGTDTQYF.

This rearrangement joins TRBV6-1 to TRBJ2-5; D might be TRBD1 (5 bases). The CDR3 is 14 amino acids. Trimming cost V 0 bases and J 2 bases, with 7 bases left between them. The germline gives CDR1 MNHNS, CDR2 SASEGT. The CDR3 DNA reads TGTGCCAGCAGTGAAGCAGGGGCTCAAGAGACCCAGTACTTC. Amino acids: CASSEAGAQETQYF.